Listed here are 29 T cell receptor beta chains from one sample, sequenced in a study of breast tumors, draining lymph nodes, adjacent tissues. Breast cancer patients provided tissue from their axillary draining lymph nodes. In TCRdb, the multiplex PCR reads were re-called with MiXCR into one record per CDR3 protein. This table has nearly 200,000 distinct CDR3 sequences, roughly 31% appearing once. Sequenced input: axillary lymph node tissue. These receptors all come from a female donor with breast cancer. Some clones in this sample may be carry-over from other donors' samples.

This clonotype was counted ten times or more. The chain couples TRBV9 to TRBJ2-2; D is uncertain. V was trimmed by 0 bases and J by 4 bases, leaving 10 bases between them. Germline V gene data show CDR1 as SGDLS and CDR2 as YYNGEE. The CDR3 is 15 amino acids. In DNA form, the CDR3 reads TGTGCCAGCAGCGTAGCGGCCTTACCCACCGGGGAGCTGTTTTTT. Amino acids: CASSVAALPTGELFF.

Ten or more counts support this clonotype. The V and J genes are TRBV20-1 and TRBJ2-1; 9 bases are shared with TRBD2. Germline loops: CDR1 DFQATT, CDR2 SNEGSKA (reference sequence). Trimming took 6 bases from V and 4 from J; bases not matched to a gene: 10. The length of the CDR3 is 15 residues. DNA for the CDR3: TGCAGTGCCCCGGTAGCTAGCGGGGAATACAATGAGCAGTTCTTC. Translation: CSAPVASGEYNEQFF.

The chain is built from TRBV19 and TRBJ2-6; 8 bases match TRBD2. The CDR3 loop spans 14 amino acids. Unmatched junction bases numbered 3, after V lost 2 bases and J lost 9 bases. Germline values: CDR1 LNHDA, CDR2 SQIVND (reference sequence). In DNA form, the CDR3 reads TGTGCCAGTAGTATATACGGGACTAGCAACGTCCTGACTTTC. Translated, it gives CASSIYGTSNVLTF.

About this clonotype: Mismatch with germline at one junction end may stem from a read error. The gene calls are TRBV29-1 and TRBJ2-1, with TRBD2 matching over 13 bases. CDR1 SQVTM and CDR2 ANQGSEA come from the germline V gene. There are 13 residues in the CDR3. The CDR3 nucleotides are TGCGGCGTGACTAGCGGGGGGCACAATGAGCAGTTCTTC. This sequence encodes CGVTSGGHNEQFF.

This clonotype came up a few times. Being one base from a much bigger clone, this may be a read error. This sequence joins TRBV6-6 and TRBJ1-2; D ambiguous. Germline V gene sequence: CDR1 MNHNY, CDR2 SVGAGI (reference sequence). This CDR3 is 14 amino acids long. V was clipped by 5 bases and J by 5 bases, with 15 bases between them. CDR3 nucleotides: TGTGCCAGCAGTCCTACTGGTGACCCTTATGGCTACACCTTC. Encoded protein: CASSPTGDPYGYTF.

In this sample, this clonotype turned up many times. CDR3 nucleotides: TGTGCCAGTAGTAGCCTAGCGAACACCGGGGAGCTGTTTTTT. This codes for CASSSLANTGELFF. The J gene is TRBJ2-2, the V gene TRBV19; D is uncertain. The ends were cut back, 4 bases at V and 0 bases at J, with 6 bases in the middle. Per germline, CDR1 LNHDA and CDR2 SQIVND (reference sequence). CDR3 length equals 14 residues.

The V gene is TRBV12-1, the J gene TRBJ2-6; the table gives TRBD1 as D, unverified against the DNA. TRBV12-1 is marked as a pseudogene. The length of the CDR3 is 20 residues. CDR3 sequence (DNA): TGTGCCAGCAGCTTCGCATGGGCAGGGGTTACCTACTCTGGGGCCAACGTCCTGACTTTC. It codes for CASSFAWAGVTYSGANVLTF.

The table lists this clonotype with many counts. This clone may be a read error of a much larger clone one base away. The chain links TRBV14 to TRBJ1-2; D is perhaps TRBD1 (6 bases). Germline CDR1 and CDR2: SGHDN and FVKESK. The V gene lost 1 base and the J gene lost 7 bases, with 16 bases spanning the gap. The CDR3 runs to 15 residues. The CDR3 is CASSQAGTRSCGYTF. In nucleotides, the CDR3 is TGTGCCAGCAGCCAAGCCGGGACAAGGAGCTGTGGCTACACCTTC. The whole variable domain, remainder taken from reference TRBV14 and TRBJ1-2, is EAGVTQFPSHSVIEKGQTVTLRCDPISGHDNLYWYRRVMGKEIKFLLHFVKESKQDESGMPNNRFLAERTGGTYSTLKVQPAELEDSGVYFCASSQAGTRSCGYTFGSGTRLTVV.

The chain couples TRBV7-8 to TRBJ2-5; 8 bases fit TRBD2. Trimming at V came to 6 bases and at J to 4 bases, leaving 7 bases not matched to a gene. Germline values: CDR1 SGHVS, CDR2 FQNEAQ. The CDR3 length is 14 residues. CDR3 sequence: CASRPGGARETQYF. CDR3 sequence (DNA): TGTGCCAGCAGACCCGGGGGGGCGAGAGAGACCCAGTACTTC. Full variable domain (missing parts from reference TRBV7-8 and TRBJ2-5): GAGVSQSPRYKVAKRGQDVALRCDPISGHVSLFWYQQALGQGPEFLTYFQNEAQLDKSGLPSDRFFAERPEGSVSTLKIQRTQQEDSAVYLCASRPGGARETQYFGPGTRLLVL.

The chain combines TRBV24-1 with TRBJ2-3, with D possibly matching TRBD1 (6 bases). From germline, CDR1 is KGHDR and CDR2 SFDVKD. The CDR3 runs to 17 residues. Between the trimmed V and J ends, which lost 9 bases and 1 base, there was a span of 22 bases. CDR3 residues: CATQDPGAGEGTDTQYF. The CDR3 nucleotides read TGTGCCACCCAAGATCCCGGGGCAGGGGAAGGCACAGATACGCAGTATTTT.

This clonotype came up many times. V gene TRBV11-2 combines with J gene TRBJ2-1; 13 nucleotides agree with TRBD2. Looked up from germline, CDR1 is SGHAT and CDR2 is FQNNGV. With 5 bases clipped from V and 4 bases from J, the junction kept 5 bases outside the gene matches. This CDR3 has 16 residues. As DNA, the CDR3 is TGTGCCAGCAGCACACTAGCGGGGGGGCTGTACAATGAGCAGTTCTTC. The encoded protein is CASSTLAGGLYNEQFF.

This clonotype occurred many times. The chain combines TRBV20-1 with TRBJ1-6, with D perhaps matching TRBD1 (5 bases). Trimming took off 3 bases at V and 7 bases at J, with 16 bases between the two ends. CDR3 length: 15 amino acids. Germline CDR1 and CDR2: DFQATT and SNEGSKA (reference sequence). CDR3 amino acids: CSASFSGTKNSPLHF. The CDR3 nucleotides are TGCAGTGCTAGTTTCTCCGGGACGAAAAATTCACCCCTCCACTTT.

Concerning this clonotype: Compared with germline, one end of the junction differs, possibly owing to a read error. The chain combines TRBV7-7 with TRBJ2-5; D may be TRBD1 (7 bases). The CDR3 covers 15 residues. CDR1 and CDR2 from the germline V gene are SSHAT and FNYEAQ (reference sequence). CDR3 in amino acids: CASSLAQGGRETQYF. CDR3 nucleotide sequence: TGTGCTAGCAGCTTAGCGCAGGGGGGACGAGAGACCCAGTACTTC.

This clonotype was seen at least ten times. The V and J genes are TRBV20-1 and TRBJ2-5, with a weak D call TRBD1 (6 bases). Germline CDR1 and CDR2: DFQATT and SNEGSKA (reference sequence). The CDR3 is 13 amino acids. V was shortened by 6 bases and J by 2 bases, with 13 bases between the two germline ends. This chain's CDR3 is CSAKPGQQETQYF. The CDR3 bases are TGCAGTGCAAAACCCGGACAGCAAGAGACCCAGTACTTC.

This clonotype was observed at least ten times. This chain links TRBV11-3 with TRBJ2-3; D perhaps matches TRBD1 (6 bases). Between the trimmed V and J ends, which lost 1 base and 6 bases, there was a span of 11 bases. The length of the CDR3 is 14 residues. The germline V gene encodes CDR1 SGHNT and CDR2 YENEEA. CDR3 amino acids: CASSLGRGSDTQYF. As DNA, the CDR3 is TGTGCCAGCAGCTTAGGTAGGGGGAGTGATACGCAGTATTTT. The full variable domain, completed using reference TRBV11-3 and TRBJ2-3, is EAGVVQSPRYKIIEKKQPVAFWCNPISGHNTLYWYLQNLGQGPELLIRYENEEAVDDSQLPKDRFSAERLKGVDSTLKIQPAELGDSAVYLCASSLGRGSDTQYFGPGTRLTVL.

This clonotype was recorded at least ten times. V usage is TRBV11-3 and J usage is TRBJ2-2; possible D gene TRBD2, 6 bases. V lost 5 bases to trimming and J lost 4 bases, with 11 bases between them. The CDR3 has 14 residues. In germline, CDR1 is SGHNT, CDR2 YENEEA. CDR3 amino acids: CASSGFGGTGELFF. Here the CDR3 DNA reads TGTGCCAGCAGCGGTTTCGGGGGCACCGGGGAGCTGTTTTTT.

There are many counts of this clonotype. This chain links TRBV11-3 with TRBJ2-3; tentative D call: TRBD2 (5 bases). CDR1 is SGHNT, CDR2 YENEEA, per germline. Deletions cut 5 bases from V and 3 bases from J, with 9 bases between. The CDR3 has 13 residues. CDR3 coding DNA: TGTGCCAGCAGCCCGGACTTTACAGATACGCAGTATTTT. It is translated as CASSPDFTDTQYF.

V and J are TRBV3-1 and TRBJ2-1; TRBD2 matches at 8 bases. V lost 3 bases to trimming and J lost 2 bases; unmatched junction nucleotides: 9. The germline CDR1 and CDR2 sequences are LGHDT and YNNKEL (reference sequence). The length of the CDR3 is 17 residues. In nucleotides, the CDR3 is TGTGCCAGCAGCCATGAATTACCAGCGGGAGCCTACAATGAGCAGTTCTTC. Encoded protein: CASSHELPAGAYNEQFF.

This clonotype was detected many times. The J gene is TRBJ2-3, the V gene TRBV2; D call uncertain. The CDR3 is 11 residues long. V was cut by 2 bases and J by 7 bases, with 4 bases left in between. In germline, CDR1 is SNHLY, CDR2 FYNNEI. CDR3 DNA sequence: TGTGCCAGCAGTGAATCCCATACGCAGTATTTT. This translates into CASSESHTQYF.

This clonotype appeared many times. The chain is built from TRBV6-2 or TRBV6-3 and TRBJ2-3, with TRBD2 identical over 9 bases. The CDR3 is 15 residues long. Looked up from germline, CDR1 is MNHEY and CDR2 is SVGEGT. Trimming cost V 2 bases and J 3 bases; bases outside gene matches: 3. CDR3 region: CASSYKAGGTDTQYF. Written as DNA, the CDR3 is TGTGCCAGCAGTTACAAAGCGGGAGGAACAGATACGCAGTATTTT.

Ten or more counts support this clonotype. V usage is TRBV5-5 and J usage is TRBJ2-7; D perhaps matches TRBD2 (5 bases). From germline, CDR1 is SGHKS and CDR2 YYEKEE (reference sequence). Trimming took 4 bases from V and 6 from J, leaving 17 bases between them. The CDR3 has 14 residues. The CDR3 nucleotides read TGTGCCAGCAGCCCCGCCCCCCGGGGTGGCGAGCAGTACTTC. It specifies CASSPAPRGGEQYF.

This chain links TRBV20-1 with TRBJ2-7; the match to TRBD2 covers 8 bases. Germline V gives CDR1 DFQATT, CDR2 SNEGSKA (reference sequence). The CDR3 runs to 13 residues. The V and J ends lost 1 base and 9 bases, in that order; junction bases with no gene match: 8. The CDR3 sequence: CSARVSGSHAQYF. CDR3 nucleotide sequence: TGCAGTGCTAGAGTCAGCGGGAGCCACGCGCAGTACTTC.

This clonotype was seen only once. This CDR3 is missing its conserved last phenylalanine or tryptophan, likely due to a read error. The chain links TRBV27 to TRBJ2-7, with TRBD2 identical over 11 bases. V trimming: 6 bases; J trimming: 3 bases; junction bases outside the gene matches: 19. CDR3 length: 19 amino acids. Per germline, CDR1 MNHEY and CDR2 SMNVEV (reference sequence). This chain's CDR3 is CASRPYVRLGLAAFYEQYS. Here the CDR3 DNA reads TGTGCCAGCAGACCTTATGTCCGATTGGGACTAGCGGCTTTCTACGAGCAGTACTCC.

The genes are TRBV12-3 or TRBV12-4 and TRBJ2-5; no firm D call. The CDR3 loop spans 13 amino acids. Trimming cost V 4 bases and J 2 bases, with 8 bases left between them. CDR3 protein: CASSSLGQETQYF. The CDR3 DNA reads as TGTGCCAGCAGTTCCTTGGGACAAGAGACCCAGTACTTC.

A word on this clonotype: This could be a read error, since a much larger clone is one nucleotide away. The chain uses TRBV6-1 and TRBJ1-5; D is unclear. V was clipped by 5 bases and J by 3 bases, with 11 bases between them. The CDR3 sequence is 14 residues long. Germline CDR1 is MNHNS and CDR2 is SASEGT. CDR3 coding DNA: TGTGCCAGCAGTCAAGTCTCGATCAATCAGCCCCAGCATTTT. Its protein is CASSQVSINQPQHF.

The genes are TRBV24-1 and TRBJ2-2; tentatively, D is TRBD1 or TRBD2 (5 bases each). Trimming took 12 bases from V and 1 from J, leaving 11 bases between them. The CDR3 contains 13 residues. Germline V gives CDR1 KGHDR, CDR2 SFDVKD. CDR3 sequence: CAAGTVNTGELFF. The CDR3 nucleotides read TGTGCCGCCGGGACGGTGAACACCGGGGAGCTGTTTTTT.

About this clonotype itself: A clone one base away is much larger, so this may be a read error. The V call is TRBV6-4, the J call TRBJ1-3; perhaps TRBD1 as D (6 bases). Looked up from germline, CDR1 is MRHNA and CDR2 is SNTAGT. This CDR3 has 15 residues. The CDR3 coding sequence is TGTGCCAGCAGCTCCGACAGGTCACCTGGAAACACCACATATTTT. Encoded protein: CASSSDRSPGNTTYF.

This clonotype was observed many times. This rearrangement joins TRBV3-1 to TRBJ2-7; TRBD1 aligns across 10 bases. With 2 bases clipped from V and 4 bases from J, the junction kept 2 bases outside the gene matches. Germline assignment: CDR1 LGHDT and CDR2 YNNKEL (reference sequence). CDR3 length equals 14 residues. CDR3 in DNA: TGTGCCAGCAGCCAATGGGACAGGGGTTACGAGCAGTACTTC. It translates to CASSQWDRGYEQYF.

Only one count was recorded for this clonotype. The chain joins TRBV7-2 to TRBJ2-7; TRBD1 matches at 7 bases. CDR3 size: 14 residues. The germline CDR1 and CDR2 sequences are SGHTA and FQGNSA. Trimming took 6 bases from V and 6 from J; bases not matched to a gene: 11. The CDR3 protein is CASSEVGGGPEQYF. DNA of the CDR3: TGTGCCAGCAGTGAAGTAGGGGGCGGACCCGAGCAGTACTTC.